Shown below are 31 T cell receptor beta chains from a single sample sequenced in a study of beta chain features in type 1 diabetes. Study results and limitations: Shorter TCRB CDR3s, moderately but significantly so, marked every one of the four CD4+ subsets in Type 1 diabetes patients.

The antigens these receptors bind are not known. Sequencing targeted expressed TCRB transcripts, as all isolated RNA had been reverse transcribed. The method was immunoSEQ multiplex PCR; TCRdb's version includes in-frame clones alone and lacks a portion of them. Of around 710,000 clones in the sample, roughly 12% were seen once. The sample consisted of naive CD4+ T cells from blood. The receptors originated from a man aged 25-40 years with type 1 diabetes.

Only a few counts were recorded for this clone. The J gene is TRBJ2-3, the V gene TRBV5-1, with D possibly being TRBD1 (5 bases). Trimming removed 5 bases from V and 0 bases from J, with 19 bases in between. This CDR3 comprises 17 residues. Per the germline V gene, CDR1 is SGHRS and CDR2 is YFSETQ. The CDR3 DNA is TGCGCCAGCAGTCCCAAACAGGATTTTCCTAGCACAGATACGCAGTATTTT. Translated: CASSPKQDFPSTDTQYF.

J is TRBJ1-2 and V is TRBV4-3; D is ambiguous. Germline values: CDR1 LGHNA, CDR2 YSLEER. This CDR3 contains 13 residues. Between the trimmed V and J ends, which lost 0 bases and 8 bases, there was a span of 10 bases. The CDR3 sequence is CASSQDRVQGYTF. CDR3 DNA: TGCGCCAGCAGCCAAGATAGGGTTCAGGGCTACACCTTC.

The table lists this clone with a few counts. This rearrangement joins TRBV7-2 to TRBJ2-2, with 9 positions matching TRBD2. The trim removed 5 bases at V and 7 bases at J, leaving 14 bases unmatched. This CDR3 comprises 17 residues. Germline V gene lookup returns CDR1 SGHTA and CDR2 FQGNSA. CDR3 protein: CASSPRRLAGARGELFF. The CDR3 DNA reads TGTGCCAGCAGCCCCAGGAGGTTAGCGGGGGCTCGCGGGGAGCTGTTTTTT.

V gene TRBV7-6 combines with J gene TRBJ1-4; TRBD1 might be the D (6 bases). Germline-derived CDR1 and CDR2 are SGHVS and FNYEAQ. The CDR3 runs 15 residues. Trimming removed 4 bases at V and 8 bases at J, with 17 bases between. The CDR3 reads CASSSLTGSGEKLFF. The CDR3 bases are TGTGCCAGCAGCTCGTTGACAGGATCGGGGGAAAAACTGTTTTTT.

This clone was observed a few times. This chain uses TRBV19 with TRBJ1-2; 8 positions match TRBD1. This CDR3 has 14 amino acids. V was clipped by 6 bases and J by 0 bases; unmatched bases: 3. The germline gives CDR1 LNHDA, CDR2 SQIVND (reference sequence). CDR3 bases: TGTGCCAGTAGCCGGACAGGGTCTAACTATGGCTACACCTTC. It is translated as CASSRTGSNYGYTF. The entire variable domain, with the rest obtained from reference TRBV19 and TRBJ1-2, is as follows: DGGITQSPKYLFRKEGQNVTLSCEQNLNHDAMYWYRQDPGQGLRLIYYSQIVNDFQKGDIAEGYSVSREKKESFPLTVTSAQKNPTAFYLCASSRTGSNYGYTFGSGTRLTVV.

This clone showed up just a few times. CDR3 loop: CASTTRGRSTDTQYF. The CDR3 DNA reads TGTGCCAGCACCACACGGGGCAGGAGCACAGATACGCAGTATTTT. The chain carries TRBV11-2 and TRBJ2-3; the D gene could be TRBD1 or TRBD2 (5 bases each). Trimming removed 7 bases at V and 0 bases at J, with 14 bases between. Looked up from germline, CDR1 is SGHAT and CDR2 is FQNNGV. The CDR3 has 15 residues.

The chain carries TRBV7-2 and TRBJ2-1; 7 nucleotides match TRBD2. This CDR3 contains 15 residues. CDR1 and CDR2 (germline): SGHTA, FQGNSA. With 5 bases clipped from V and 1 base from J, the junction kept 5 bases outside the gene matches. The CDR3 nucleotides are TGTGCCAGCAGCCCCGGGGGGAGTTCCTACAATGAGCAGTTCTTC. It is translated as CASSPGGSSYNEQFF.

This clone turned up a few times. This chain connects TRBV6-5 to TRBJ1-1; possible D gene TRBD1, 6 bases. Germline CDR1 is MNHEY and CDR2 is SVGAGI. The CDR3 totals 14 residues. Trimming took off 7 bases at V and 1 base at J, with 13 bases between the two ends. Here the CDR3 DNA reads TGTGCCAGCACCCAACAGGGAGGGAACACTGAAGCTTTCTTT. This gives the protein CASTQQGGNTEAFF.

The V call is TRBV4-3, the J call TRBJ2-3, with D perhaps given as TRBD1 or TRBD2 (5 bases each). V was trimmed by 0 bases and J by 6 bases, leaving 19 bases between them. The CDR3 runs to 17 residues. Germline V gene sequence: CDR1 LGHNA, CDR2 YSLEER. The chain's CDR3 is CASSQELRATTGDTQYF. CDR3 DNA: TGCGCCAGCAGCCAAGAACTGCGGGCTACCACAGGTGATACGCAGTATTTT.

This clone was detected only a few times. The V and J genes are TRBV7-9 and TRBJ2-5; perhaps TRBD2 as D (6 bases). Germline values: CDR1 SEHNR, CDR2 FQNEAQ (reference sequence). The CDR3 is 17 residues long. The V and J ends lost 5 bases and 0 bases respectively, with 19 bases between them. For the CDR3, the DNA is TGTGCCAGCAGCCCGGGGGAAGGACAACTGTACCAAGAGACCCAGTACTTC. Translated, it gives CASSPGEGQLYQETQYF.

Comments on this clone: In the same sample, other DNA sequences code for this CDR3. The J gene is TRBJ1-5, the V gene TRBV28; 8 positions agree with TRBD1. In germline, CDR1 is MDHEN, CDR2 SYDVKM. This CDR3 is built from 14 residues. Trimming at V came to 5 bases and at J to 7 bases, leaving 7 bases not matched to a gene. CDR3 nucleotide sequence: TGTGCCAGCAGTCTCGGACAGGGCGGGCAGCCCCAGCATTTT. Its protein product is CASSLGQGGQPQHF.

This clone was counted between two and nine times. The genes are TRBV7-9 and TRBJ1-5; D gene ambiguous. In germline, CDR1 is SEHNR, CDR2 FQNEAQ (reference sequence). Between the trimmed V and J ends, which lost 5 bases and 2 bases, there was a span of 7 bases. The CDR3 is made up of 13 amino acids. CDR3 DNA: TGTGCCAGCAGCCCCAACGGCAATCAGCCCCAGCATTTT. Protein: CASSPNGNQPQHF.

The chain recombines TRBV4-3 with TRBJ1-3; D call uncertain. Trimming shortened V by 0 bases and J by 4 bases, and 25 bases separated the two germline ends. This CDR3 contains 20 residues. CDR1 is LGHNA and CDR2 is YSLEER in the germline V gene. CDR3 nucleotide sequence: TGCGCCAGCAGCCAAGATCGGGAGCAGGCCGGATCCGCCATGGGAAACACCATATATTTT. Translating it yields CASSQDREQAGSAMGNTIYF.

The table lists this clone with a few counts. The V call is TRBV7-9, the J call TRBJ1-4; D not resolved. V lost 3 bases to trimming and J lost 4 bases, with 21 bases between them. Germline V gives CDR1 SEHNR, CDR2 FQNEAQ (reference sequence). The CDR3 totals 18 residues. DNA of the CDR3: TGTGCCAGCAGCTTCCGAGGAGTAGAAGGTTCCGATAATGAAAAACTGTTTTTT. Translation gives CASSFRGVEGSDNEKLFF. Using reference TRBV7-9 and TRBJ1-4 for the parts outside the CDR3, the full variable domain is DTGVSQNPRHKITKRGQNVTFRCDPISEHNRLYWYRQTLGQGPEFLTYFQNEAQLEKSRLLSDRFSAERPKGSFSTLEIQRTEQGDSAMYLCASSFRGVEGSDNEKLFFGSGTQLSVL.

The V gene is TRBV7-9, the J gene TRBJ2-5; 8 positions match TRBD2. Per the germline V gene, CDR1 is SEHNR and CDR2 is FQNEAQ (reference sequence). V trimming: 5 bases; J trimming: 5 bases; junction bases outside the gene matches: 7. This CDR3 is built from 14 residues. CDR3 DNA: TGTGCCAGCAGCACGTGGACTAGCAGCGAGACCCAGTACTTC. Protein sequence: CASSTWTSSETQYF.

The rearrangement uses TRBV7-8 and TRBJ2-1; the match to TRBD2 covers 11 bases. V shed 3 bases and J 15 bases; nucleotides not matched to a gene: 7. This CDR3 has 13 amino acids. Germline CDR1 is SGHVS and CDR2 is FQNEAQ. The CDR3 DNA reads TGTGCCAGCAGCTTGGGGACTAGCGGTAATCGGTTCTTC. This sequence encodes CASSLGTSGNRFF. The complete variable domain, with remaining parts taken from reference TRBV7-8 and TRBJ2-1, reads GAGVSQSPRYKVAKRGQDVALRCDPISGHVSLFWYQQALGQGPEFLTYFQNEAQLDKSGLPSDRFFAERPEGSVSTLKIQRTQQEDSAVYLCASSLGTSGNRFFGPGTRLTVL.

This clone came up a few times. The chain joins TRBV2 to TRBJ1-5; 7 nucleotides line up with TRBD1. The CDR3 has 14 amino acids. Germline V gives CDR1 SNHLY, CDR2 FYNNEI. The J segment lost 7 bases and the V segment lost 4 bases, leaving 7 bases of the junction unmatched. For the CDR3, the DNA is TGTGCCAGCAGTGCCGGACAGGTTCCCCAGCCCCAGCATTTT. This encodes CASSAGQVPQPQHF. Combining the CDR3 with reference TRBV2 and TRBJ1-5 gives the whole variable domain EPEVTQTPSHQVTQMGQEVILRCVPISNHLYFYWYRQILGQKVEFLVSFYNNEISEKSEIFDDQFSVERPDGSNFTLKIRSTKLEDSAMYFCASSAGQVPQPQHFGDGTRLSIL.

CDR3 protein: CASSFSPANYGYTF. CDR3 in DNA: TGTGCCAGCAGTTTCTCCCCGGCGAACTATGGCTACACCTTC. The rearrangement uses TRBV28 and TRBJ1-2; D gene uncertain. The germline V gene encodes CDR1 MDHEN and CDR2 SYDVKM. This CDR3 comprises 14 residues. Trimming stripped 3 bases from V and 2 bases from J, with 10 bases between.

This clone was observed a few times. This CDR3 is also generated by other DNA sequences in the sample. The CDR3: CASSRTASYEQYF. The CDR3 nucleotides are TGTGCCAGCAGCCGGACAGCCTCCTACGAGCAGTACTTC. V and J are TRBV14 and TRBJ2-7; a possible D gene is TRBD1 (6 bases). V lost 4 bases and J 0 bases, leaving 7 bases between the germline ends. CDR1 SGHDN and CDR2 FVKESK come from the germline V gene. The length of the CDR3 is 13 residues.

There are a few counts of this clone. The chain carries TRBV29-1 and TRBJ2-7; a weak D match, TRBD2 (6 bases). Trimming stripped 7 bases from V and 3 bases from J, with 25 bases between. Germline CDR1 SQVTM, CDR2 ANQGSEA. The CDR3 has 16 residues. The CDR3 is CSALVREPGLGYEQYF. The DNA of the CDR3 is TGCAGCGCCTTGGTAAGGGAGCCGGGACTGGGCTACGAGCAGTACTTC.

This clone has more than one count but fewer than ten. The chain couples TRBV5-6 to TRBJ1-2; tentatively, D is TRBD1 (5 bases). In germline, CDR1 is SGHDT, CDR2 YYEEEE. CDR3 size: 13 residues. V was clipped by 5 bases and J by 4 bases, with 12 bases between them. The chain's CDR3 is CASRRRGAYGYTF. CDR3 bases: TGTGCCAGCAGGAGGCGGGGCGCCTATGGCTACACCTTC.

The chain carries TRBV7-2 and TRBJ2-1; no clear D. CDR1 is SGHTA, CDR2 FQGNSA, per germline. Trimming took off 11 bases at V and 0 bases at J, with 14 bases between the two ends. The CDR3 runs 14 residues. The CDR3 here is CAVRTASSYNEQFF. DNA of the CDR3: TGTGCCGTTAGGACGGCGAGCTCCTACAATGAGCAGTTCTTC.

This clone has only a few counts. This rearrangement joins TRBV6-5 to TRBJ2-3; the match to TRBD2 covers 9 bases. J lost 2 bases, V lost 6 bases, and 3 bases had no gene match. The CDR3 contains 14 residues. Germline V CDR1 and CDR2: MNHEY, SVGAGI. The CDR3: CASRLAGSTDTQYF. The CDR3 DNA reads as TGTGCCAGCAGGCTAGCGGGGTCCACAGATACGCAGTATTTT.

The J gene is TRBJ1-1, the V gene TRBV7-9; D might be TRBD1 (5 bases). The germline V and J ends were trimmed by 5 bases and 4 bases, with 14 bases remaining between them. This CDR3 is built from 14 residues. Per germline, CDR1 SEHNR and CDR2 FQNEAQ (reference sequence). The DNA of the CDR3 is TGTGCCAGCAGCGGCAGGGATTTGGGCACTGAAGCTTTCTTT. Protein: CASSGRDLGTEAFF.

This clone was counted a few times. The rearrangement links TRBV10-3 to TRBJ1-1; D unclear. V was cut by 6 bases and J by 5 bases, with 19 bases left in between. This CDR3 spans 15 amino acids. Germline CDR1 ENHRY, CDR2 SYGVKD. CDR3 loop: CAIREQLIGETEAFF. The CDR3 nucleotides are TGTGCCATCAGGGAGCAGTTAATCGGGGAAACTGAAGCTTTCTTT.

The table lists this clone with a few counts. The rearrangement links TRBV9 to TRBJ1-4; D may be TRBD1 (5 bases). V lost 0 bases to trimming and J lost 8 bases, with 17 bases between them. This CDR3 contains 16 residues. From germline, CDR1 is SGDLS and CDR2 YYNGEE. The CDR3 spells CASSVDLGSKGEKLFF. CDR3 coding DNA: TGTGCCAGCAGCGTAGATCTGGGATCGAAGGGGGAAAAACTGTTTTTT.

The V gene is TRBV7-2, the J gene TRBJ2-5; D assignment may be TRBD1 or TRBD2 (6 bases each). CDR3 size: 15 residues. From germline, CDR1 is SGHTA and CDR2 FQGNSA. The ends were cut back, 4 bases at V and 3 bases at J, with 15 bases in the middle. In DNA, the CDR3 is TGTGCCAGCAGCTCGCTGTCCGGGGGCGAAGAGACCCAGTACTTC. Translated: CASSSLSGGEETQYF. The full variable domain, rest sourced from reference TRBV7-2 and TRBJ2-5, is GAGVSQSPSNKVTEKGKDVELRCDPISGHTALYWYRQSLGQGLEFLIYFQGNSAPDKSGLPSDRFSAERTGGSVSTLTIQRTQQEDSAVYLCASSSLSGGEETQYFGPGTRLLVL.

V and J are TRBV7-9 and TRBJ2-2; 8 positions agree with TRBD1. With 5 bases clipped from V and 3 bases from J, the junction kept 11 bases outside the gene matches. CDR3 length: 17 residues. CDR1 and CDR2 from the germline V gene are SEHNR and FQNEAQ (reference sequence). The CDR3 nucleotides are TGTGCCAGCAGCCCAGGGGGCGCAGGCCTCCACACCGGGGAGCTGTTTTTT. This gives the protein CASSPGGAGLHTGELFF.

The chain recombines TRBV2 with TRBJ2-6; D is unresolved. V lost 3 bases and J lost 2, with 5 bases in between. The CDR3 has 14 residues. Germline-derived CDR1 and CDR2 are SNHLY and FYNNEI. As DNA, the CDR3 is TGTGCCAGCAGTGAGACCCCTGGGGCCAACGTCCTGACTTTC. It is translated as CASSETPGANVLTF.

This clone has only a few counts. The genes are TRBV29-1 and TRBJ2-7; no reliable D call. Trimming stripped 7 bases from V and 5 bases from J, with 12 bases between. Germline CDR1 and CDR2: SQVTM and ANQGSEA. The CDR3 totals 11 residues. Here the CDR3 reads CSGRTENEQYF. Written as DNA, the CDR3 is TGCAGCGGACGGACGGAAAACGAGCAGTACTTC.

The sample holds a few counts of this clone. The J gene is TRBJ1-4, the V gene TRBV18; possibly TRBD1 for D (6 bases). This CDR3 has 13 amino acids. With 6 bases removed from V and 5 bases from J, the gap between germline ends came to 10 bases. CDR1 and CDR2 (germline): KGHSH, LQKENI. The CDR3 spells CASSPGHNEKLFF. As DNA, the CDR3 is TGTGCCAGCTCGCCGGGACACAATGAAAAACTGTTTTTT.